A selection of T cell receptor beta chains follows, all from one sample in a study of Ad26.COV2.S vaccination and SARS-CoV-2 variants. Generated by immunoSEQ multiplex PCR, the TCRdb table keeps only in-frame clones and is missing some. The table records some 300,000 clones, 85% of them present only once. Source: peripheral blood, taken in a trial of Ad26.COV2.S vaccine versus placebo. The receptors here all came from a person aged 18-65 years who received the Ad26.COV2.S COVID-19 vaccine or a placebo. Both conserved end residues are part of each CDR3. D genes are given only for firm matches.

CDR3 length	D gene	V gene	CDR3 protein
16	-	TRBV7-6	CASSLAPGPTFTEAFF
15	TRBD2	TRBV3-1/TRBV3-2	CASSQVTGGPYEQFF
12	-	TRBV11-2	CASSLDRETQYF
17	TRBD1	TRBV15	CATHKGGTGGTNYGYTF
15	-	TRBV6-5	CASSKQNWGTDTQYF
13	-	TRBV19	CASTLGLNTEAFF
17	TRBD1	TRBV19	CASSVKLGDRGMYGYTF
15	-	TRBV18	CASSPPSRGSHEQYF
14	-	TRBV5-6	CASSLGVLDYGYTF
16	TRBD1	TRBV28	CASSYSTGEWVHEQYF
14	-	TRBV3-1/TRBV3-2	CASSQDLRGYGYTF
15	-	TRBV9	CASSVAPGPIYEQYF
13	-	TRBV28	CASRRGSEEKLFF
13	-	TRBV24-1	CATQGGGRSIQYF
15	TRBD1	TRBV11-3	CASSLRDRGTYEQYF
16	TRBD1	TRBV30	CAWSVGQGGTNEKLFF
14	-	TRBV19	CASSIQGVSYEQYF
14	-	TRBV20-1	CSASNPRSNTEAFF
16	TRBD1	TRBV19	CASTESGQGTVGELFF
15	-	TRBV9	CASSVAGTPKETQYF
15	TRBD1	TRBV9	CASSVAETGVRGYTF
18	TRBD1	TRBV6-1	CASTEAGTGGFNTGELFF
14	-	TRBV5-1	CASSVGAGINEQFF
17	-	TRBV28	CASTLSGFSTGRESLFF
16	TRBD1	TRBV4-2	CASSQRRQGVSYEQYF
12	-	TRBV30	CAWSLGNYGYTF
15	TRBD1	TRBV7-2	CASSLLGQGANEQFF
11	TRBD1	TRBV5-6	CASSQTGKLFF
15	TRBD1	TRBV5-4	CASKGSTGENTEAFF
14	TRBD1	TRBV10-2	CASSLGTDYQPQHF
15	-	TRBV4-2	CASSQDEGSGEKLFF
15	-	TRBV21-1	CASSVTTGPQETQYF